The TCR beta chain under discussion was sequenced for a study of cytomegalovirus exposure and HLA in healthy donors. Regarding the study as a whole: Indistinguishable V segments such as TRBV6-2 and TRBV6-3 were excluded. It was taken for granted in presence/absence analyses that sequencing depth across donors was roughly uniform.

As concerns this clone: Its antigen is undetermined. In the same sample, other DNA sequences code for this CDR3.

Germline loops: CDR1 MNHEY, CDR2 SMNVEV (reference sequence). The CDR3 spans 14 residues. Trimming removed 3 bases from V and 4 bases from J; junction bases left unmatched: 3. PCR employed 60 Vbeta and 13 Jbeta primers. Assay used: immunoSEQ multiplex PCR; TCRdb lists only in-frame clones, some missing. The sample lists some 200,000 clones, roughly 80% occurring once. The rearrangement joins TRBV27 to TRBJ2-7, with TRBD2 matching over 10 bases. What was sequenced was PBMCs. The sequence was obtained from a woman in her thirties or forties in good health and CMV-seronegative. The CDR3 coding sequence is TGTGCCAGCAGTTTCGCTAGCGGGAGTTACGAGCAGTACTTC. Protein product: CASSFASGSYEQYF.